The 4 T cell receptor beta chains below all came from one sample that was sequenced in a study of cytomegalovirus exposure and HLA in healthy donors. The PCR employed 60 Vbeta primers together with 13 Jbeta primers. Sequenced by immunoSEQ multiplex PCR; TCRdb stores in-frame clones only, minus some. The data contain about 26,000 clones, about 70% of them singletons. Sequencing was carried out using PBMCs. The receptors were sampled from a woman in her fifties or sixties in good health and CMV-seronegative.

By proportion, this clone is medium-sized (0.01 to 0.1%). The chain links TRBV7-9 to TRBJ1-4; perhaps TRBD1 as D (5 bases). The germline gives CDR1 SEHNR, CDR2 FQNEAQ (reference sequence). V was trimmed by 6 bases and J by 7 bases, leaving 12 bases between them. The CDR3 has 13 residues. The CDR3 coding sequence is TGTGCCAGCAGTGGACAATGGAGTGAAAAACTGTTTTTT. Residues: CASSGQWSEKLFF.

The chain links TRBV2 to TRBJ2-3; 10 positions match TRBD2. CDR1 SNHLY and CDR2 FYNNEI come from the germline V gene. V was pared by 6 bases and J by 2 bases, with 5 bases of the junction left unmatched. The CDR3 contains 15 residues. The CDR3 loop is CASRQTSGDTDTQYF. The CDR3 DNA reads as TGTGCCAGCAGGCAAACTAGCGGGGACACAGATACGCAGTATTTT.

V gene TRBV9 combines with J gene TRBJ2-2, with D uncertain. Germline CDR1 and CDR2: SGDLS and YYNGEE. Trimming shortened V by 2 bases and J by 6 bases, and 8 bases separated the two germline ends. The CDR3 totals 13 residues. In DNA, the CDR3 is TGTGCCAGCAGCGTCAGCGTCCCCGGGGAGCTGTTTTTT. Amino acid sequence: CASSVSVPGELFF.

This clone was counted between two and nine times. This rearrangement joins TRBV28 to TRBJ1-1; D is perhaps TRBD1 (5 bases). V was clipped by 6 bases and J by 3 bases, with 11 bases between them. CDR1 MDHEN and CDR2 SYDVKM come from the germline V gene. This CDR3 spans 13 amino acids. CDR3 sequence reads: CASSIGGDTEAFF. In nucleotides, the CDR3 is TGTGCCAGCAGCATAGGAGGGGACACTGAAGCTTTCTTT.